One and the same sample provided the 8 T cell receptor beta chains below, sequenced in a study of blood T cell repertoires in COVID-19. Assay: immunoSEQ multiplex PCR; the TCRdb copy retains only in-frame clones and omits some. The table includes about 270,000 clones, approximately 90% detected once. The sample consisted of PBMCs or T cells enriched from blood (not recorded which). The source is a woman between 18 and 29 years old who had recovered from COVID-19.

A word on this clone: Other DNA sequences within the sample encode an identical CDR3. The chain carries TRBV5-1 and TRBJ1-2; the D is unclear. Trimming stripped 4 bases from V and 0 bases from J, with 10 bases between. The CDR3 covers 14 residues. Germline V lookup: CDR1 SGHRS, CDR2 YFSETQ. The DNA for the CDR3 is TGCGCCAGCAGCCCGAGGGAAGCTAACTATGGCTACACCTTC. Its protein is CASSPREANYGYTF.

The CDR3 nucleotides read TGTGCCAGCAGCCCCGGACAGGGGGCGTTGGCTGAAGCTTTCTTT. Translating it yields CASSPGQGALAEAFF. V is TRBV3-1 (or the pseudogene TRBV3-2) and J is TRBJ1-1, with TRBD1 identical over 11 bases. This CDR3 is 15 amino acids long. V lost 4 bases to trimming and J lost 6 bases; unmatched junction nucleotides: 7. CDR1 and CDR2 (germline): LGHDT, YNNKEL (reference sequence).

Of note for this clone: The sample has other DNA sequences that encode this CDR3 too. The rearrangement links TRBV6-5 to TRBJ1-6; 9 nucleotides align to TRBD1. Looked up from germline, CDR1 is MNHEY and CDR2 is SVGAGI. Trimming took 5 bases from V and 10 from J; bases not matched to a gene: 6. The CDR3 has 14 residues. As DNA, the CDR3 is TGTGCCAGCAGTCCGACAGGGGGTGGCTCACCCCTCCACTTT. Translating gives CASSPTGGGSPLHF.

V gene TRBV19 combines with J gene TRBJ1-6, with no clear D. V lost 6 bases to trimming and J lost 7 bases, with 10 bases between them. Germline V CDR1 and CDR2: LNHDA, SQIVND (reference sequence). The CDR3 runs to 13 residues. CDR3 sequence: CASSWALNSPLHF. The CDR3 coding sequence is TGTGCCAGTAGCTGGGCCCTGAATTCACCCCTCCACTTT.

The V and J genes are TRBV5-1 and TRBJ1-2, with 9 nucleotides matching TRBD1. CDR1 is SGHRS, CDR2 YFSETQ, per germline. The CDR3 extends over 14 amino acids. With 0 bases clipped from V and 5 bases from J, the junction kept 2 bases outside the gene matches. The CDR3: CASSLAGTGYGYTF. The CDR3 nucleotides read TGCGCCAGCAGCTTGGCCGGGACAGGGTATGGCTACACCTTC.

The chain couples TRBV7-9 to TRBJ2-1; TRBD2 matches at 8 bases. Germline V CDR1 and CDR2: SEHNR, FQNEAQ (reference sequence). The CDR3 has 16 residues. V was clipped by 3 bases and J by 3 bases; unmatched bases: 7. The CDR3 loop is CASSLWAGGGYNEQFF. The CDR3 nucleotides read TGTGCCAGCAGCTTGTGGGCGGGGGGAGGCTACAATGAGCAGTTCTTC.

The rearrangement joins TRBV29-1 to TRBJ1-1; D gene uncertain. V was clipped by 1 base and J by 2 bases, with 8 bases between them. The CDR3 spans 13 residues. From germline, CDR1 is SQVTM and CDR2 ANQGSEA. The DNA for the CDR3 is TGCAGCGTTGAAGCAGAGGAAAACACTGAAGCTTTCTTT. This encodes CSVEAEENTEAFF.

The V call is TRBV20-1, the J call TRBJ2-1; 9 bases fit TRBD2. Germline lookup yields CDR1 DFQATT and CDR2 SNEGSKA (reference sequence). J lost 8 bases, V lost 3 bases, and 11 bases had no gene match. This CDR3 is 15 amino acids long. The CDR3 is CSASKGGGEVDEQFF. As DNA, the CDR3 is TGCAGTGCTAGTAAAGGCGGGGGGGAGGTAGATGAGCAGTTCTTC.